The following is a T cell receptor beta chain sequence with its context. As yet, its antigen is unknown. Second-dose intervals near 4 or 12 weeks were combined. This specimen belongs to a study of T cell responses to AZD1222 COVID-19 vaccine. The CDR3 spans 15 residues. Germline-derived CDR1 and CDR2 are SGHNT and YYREEE (reference sequence). Deletions cut 1 base from V and 0 bases from J, with 8 bases between. Clones were sequenced by immunoSEQ multiplex PCR, and TCRdb holds only the in-frame ones, with some missing. Of about 84,000 clones detected, 80% to 90% appear once; the ten largest clones hold about 10%. Broader study findings: The peak T cell response came first, and repertoires were sampled only after it. Spike as a whole was targeted by vaccine-associated CD4 TCRs, dominant at 160-218 and 743-854.

The chain employs TRBV5-4 and TRBJ1-3; no clear D. This specimen consisted of peripheral blood, obtained 28 days after the second AZD1222 dose. This receptor was obtained from an adult who received the AZD1222 COVID-19 vaccine. The DNA of the CDR3 is TGTGCCAGCAGCTTGCCCACAGCCTCTGGAAACACCATATATTTT. Translated: CASSLPTASGNTIYF.